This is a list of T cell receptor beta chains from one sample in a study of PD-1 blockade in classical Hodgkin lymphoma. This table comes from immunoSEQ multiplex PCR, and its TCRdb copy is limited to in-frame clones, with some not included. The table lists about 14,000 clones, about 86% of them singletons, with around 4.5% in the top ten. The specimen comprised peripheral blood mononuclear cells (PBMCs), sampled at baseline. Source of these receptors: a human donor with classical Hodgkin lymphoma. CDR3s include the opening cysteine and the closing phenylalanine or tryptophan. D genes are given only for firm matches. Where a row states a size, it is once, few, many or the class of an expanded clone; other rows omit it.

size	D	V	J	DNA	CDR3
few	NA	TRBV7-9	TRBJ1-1	TGTGCCAGCAGCTTAAGTCGGGAGCTCGGAGCTGAAGCTTTCTTT	CASSLSRELGAEAFF
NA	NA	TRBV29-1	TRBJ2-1	TGCAGCGTTGAAGATGACAGTGCGTACAATGAGCAGTTCTTC	CSVEDDSAYNEQFF
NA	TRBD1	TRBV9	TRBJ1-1	TGTGCCAGCGGGGACAGGGAGAACACTGAAGCTTTCTTT	CASGDRENTEAFF
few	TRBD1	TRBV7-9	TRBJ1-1	TGTGCCAGCAGATCCGGACGGGACAGCGAAGGAGGCACTGAAGCTTTCTTT	CASRSGRDSEGGTEAFF
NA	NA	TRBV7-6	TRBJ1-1	TGTGCCAGCAGCCGAGAGGGACTGAACACTGAAGCTTTCTTT	CASSREGLNTEAFF
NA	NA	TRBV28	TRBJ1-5	TGTGCCAGCAGTACACCGACCCGTATGTTCCGTCAGCCCCAGCATTTT	CASSTPTRMFRQPQHF
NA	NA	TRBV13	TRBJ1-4	TGTGCCAGCAGCTTATCGGGAGGAGAGGAAAAACTGTTTTTT	CASSLSGGEEKLFF
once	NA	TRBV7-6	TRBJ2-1	TGTGCCAGCAGCTTAGGACATAGAATCAATGAGCAGTTCTTC	CASSLGHRINEQFF
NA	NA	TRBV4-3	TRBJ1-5	TGCGCCAGCAGCCAAGATAACAGACAGGACAATCAGCCCCAGCATTTT	CASSQDNRQDNQPQHF
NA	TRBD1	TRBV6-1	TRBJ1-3	TGTGCCAGCAGTCCTTCCGGGACAGAGGGGAACACCATATATTTT	CASSPSGTEGNTIYF
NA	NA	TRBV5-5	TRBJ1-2	TGTGCCAGCAGCTTCTCAGACAGCTACTACACCTTC	CASSFSDSYYTF
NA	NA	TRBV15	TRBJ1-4	TGTGCCACCGGTAGGGGAGATGAAAAACTGTTTTTT	CATGRGDEKLFF
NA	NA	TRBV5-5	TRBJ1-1	TGTGCCAGCAGCCTCGGACTTCCGAACACTGAAGCTTTCTTT	CASSLGLPNTEAFF
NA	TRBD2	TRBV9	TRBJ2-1	TGTGCCAGCAGCTTAAGCGGGAGCTCCTACAATGAGCAGTTCTTC	CASSLSGSSYNEQFF
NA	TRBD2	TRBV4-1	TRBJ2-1	TGCGCCAGCAGCCTCCGACTAGCGGGAGGCGATGAGCAGTTCTTC	CASSLRLAGGDEQFF
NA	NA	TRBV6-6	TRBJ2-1	TGTGCCAGCAGTAGCAGGGTAAATGAGCAGTTCTTC	CASSSRVNEQFF
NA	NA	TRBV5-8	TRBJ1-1	TGTGCCAGCAGGGGGATAGTCTTCACTGAAGCTTTCTTT	CASRGIVFTEAFF
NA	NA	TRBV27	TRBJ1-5	TGTGCCAGCAGTTTATCTCAGAGCAATCAGCCCCAGCATTTT	CASSLSQSNQPQHF
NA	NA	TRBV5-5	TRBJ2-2	TGTGCCAGCAGCTTGGGGGTTTACAACACCGGGGAGCTGTTTTTT	CASSLGVYNTGELFF
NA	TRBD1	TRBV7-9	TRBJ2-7	TGTGCCAGCAGCGGGGGAAGGGGGCAAGTGCAGTACTTC	CASSGGRGQVQYF
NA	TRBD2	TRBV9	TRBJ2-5	TGTGCCAGCAGCCCGACTAGCGGGGAGACCCAGTACTTC	CASSPTSGETQYF
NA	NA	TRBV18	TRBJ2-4	TGTGCCAGCTCATCGGACAGACGTCCCTTAGCCAAAAACATTCAGTACTTC	CASSSDRRPLAKNIQYF
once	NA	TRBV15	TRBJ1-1	TGTGCCACCAAAAAGGGGACTGAAGCTTTCTTT	CATKKGTEAFF
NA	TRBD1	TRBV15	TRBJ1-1	TGTGCCACCAGCAATGAAGGGGGCCTCAACACTGAAGCTTTCTTT	CATSNEGGLNTEAFF
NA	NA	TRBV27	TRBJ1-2	TGTGCCAGCAGTTTCAAAGGGGACTATGGCTACACCTTC	CASSFKGDYGYTF
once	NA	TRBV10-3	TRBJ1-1	TGTGCCATCAGTGAGCCCCGGGTCAGTGGGGGTGAAGCTTTCTTT	CAISEPRVSGGEAFF
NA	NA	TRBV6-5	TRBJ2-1	TGTGCCAGCAGTTACTCGAAGGGGTATGAGCAGTTCTTC	CASSYSKGYEQFF
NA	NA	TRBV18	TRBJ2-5	TGTGCCAGCTCACGGACCCGAACAGAAGAGACCCAGTACTTC	CASSRTRTEETQYF